This T cell receptor beta chain emerged from a study of tumor-infiltrating lymphocytes in primary liver carcinoma. Study details: Tumors measured roughly 4 to 10 cm and were stage T1-T3 N0M0. There were roughly 3.5 to 8 million productive TCRbeta reads per sample, a yield similar across tissue types.

TCR beta cDNA came from about 450 ng total RNA, primed with a constant-region primer. A slightly modified ARM-PCR protocol with three nested multiplex PCR rounds produced these TCR beta libraries. Researchers ran the first two PCR rounds for roughly 11 cycles each with TRBV1-TRBV30 forward primers and a C-beta reverse primer. MiXCR, run by TCRdb on the multiplex PCR reads, gives a single entry per CDR3 protein. This table holds 55,000 to 65,000 distinct CDR3 sequences, 55% to 75% found once. This clonotype has just a few counts. Co-extraction yielded RNA and DNA from 20-30 mg of unsorted bulk tissue. The patients presented with primary liver carcinoma, which was managed through surgical resection. This CDR3 contains 12 residues. Germline loops: CDR1 ENHRY, CDR2 SYGVKD.

Sample: liver tumor tissue from sampling region 2. Indicated subset: tumor region T2, inferior pole. The clonotype comes from a man in his forties with primary liver carcinoma and hepatitis B virus infection. This chain connects TRBV10-3 to TRBJ2-7, with D uncertain. The CDR3 is CGMSEAGQEKYF. In DNA form, the CDR3 reads TGTGGCATGAGTGAAGCCGGGCAAGAGAAGTACTTC.